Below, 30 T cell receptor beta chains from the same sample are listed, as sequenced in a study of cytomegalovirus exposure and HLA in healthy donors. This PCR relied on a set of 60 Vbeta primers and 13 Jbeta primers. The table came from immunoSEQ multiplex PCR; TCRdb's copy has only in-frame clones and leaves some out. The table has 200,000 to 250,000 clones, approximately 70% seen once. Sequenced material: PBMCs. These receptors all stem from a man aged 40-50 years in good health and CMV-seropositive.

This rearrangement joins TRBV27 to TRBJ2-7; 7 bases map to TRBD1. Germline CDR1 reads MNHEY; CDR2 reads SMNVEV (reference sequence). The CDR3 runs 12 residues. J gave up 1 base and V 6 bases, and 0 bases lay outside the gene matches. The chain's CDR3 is CASSRGSYEQYF. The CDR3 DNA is TGTGCCAGCAGCAGGGGGTCCTACGAGCAGTACTTC.

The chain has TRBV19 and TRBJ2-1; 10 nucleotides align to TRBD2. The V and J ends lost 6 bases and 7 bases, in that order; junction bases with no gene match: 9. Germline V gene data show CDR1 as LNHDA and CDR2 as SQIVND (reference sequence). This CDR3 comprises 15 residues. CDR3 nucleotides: TGTGCCAGTAGCTTACTAGCGGGGATTAATAATGAGCAGTTCTTC. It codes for CASSLLAGINNEQFF.

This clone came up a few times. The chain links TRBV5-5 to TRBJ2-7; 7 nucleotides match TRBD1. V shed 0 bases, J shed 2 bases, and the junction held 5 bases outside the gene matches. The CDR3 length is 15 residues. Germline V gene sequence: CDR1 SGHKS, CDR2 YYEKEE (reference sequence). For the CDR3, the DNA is TGTGCCAGCAGCTTGGCAGGACAGGCAGCCTACGAGCAGTACTTC. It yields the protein CASSLAGQAAYEQYF.

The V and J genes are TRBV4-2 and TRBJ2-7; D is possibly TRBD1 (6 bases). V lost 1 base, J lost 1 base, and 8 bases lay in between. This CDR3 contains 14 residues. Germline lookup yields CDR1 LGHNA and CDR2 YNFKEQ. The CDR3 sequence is CASSQAGQSYEQYF. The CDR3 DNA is TGTGCCAGCAGCCAAGCCGGACAGTCCTACGAGCAGTACTTC.

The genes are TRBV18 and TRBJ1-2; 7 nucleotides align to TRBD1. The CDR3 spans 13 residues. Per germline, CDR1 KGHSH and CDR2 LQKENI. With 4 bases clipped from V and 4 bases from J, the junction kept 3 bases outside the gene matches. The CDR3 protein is CASSQGAAYGYTF. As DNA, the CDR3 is TGTGCCAGCTCACAGGGGGCAGCCTATGGCTACACCTTC.

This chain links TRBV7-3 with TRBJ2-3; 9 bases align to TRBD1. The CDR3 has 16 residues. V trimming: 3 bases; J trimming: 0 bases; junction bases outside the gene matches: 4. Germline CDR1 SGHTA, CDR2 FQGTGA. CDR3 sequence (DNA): TGTGCCAGCAGCTTGGGACAGGGAGGAAGCACAGATACGCAGTATTTT. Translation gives CASSLGQGGSTDTQYF.

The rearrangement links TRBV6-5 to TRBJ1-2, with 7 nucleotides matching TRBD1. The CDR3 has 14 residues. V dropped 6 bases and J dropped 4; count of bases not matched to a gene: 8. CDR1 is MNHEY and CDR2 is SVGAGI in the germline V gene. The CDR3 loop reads CASSLRGQIYGYTF. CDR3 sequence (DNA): TGTGCCAGCAGCCTACGGGGACAGATCTATGGCTACACCTTC.

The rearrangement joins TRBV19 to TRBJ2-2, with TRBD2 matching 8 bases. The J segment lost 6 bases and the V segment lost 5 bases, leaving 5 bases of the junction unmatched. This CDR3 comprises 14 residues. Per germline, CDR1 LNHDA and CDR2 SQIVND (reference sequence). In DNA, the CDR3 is TGTGCCAGTAGTTTCTTGCGGGGGGCCGGGGAGCTGTTTTTT. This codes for CASSFLRGAGELFF.

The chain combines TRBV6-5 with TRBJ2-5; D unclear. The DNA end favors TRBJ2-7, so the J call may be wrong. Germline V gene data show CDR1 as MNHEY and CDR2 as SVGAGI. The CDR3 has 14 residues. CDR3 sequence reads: CASSAGLPTYEQYF. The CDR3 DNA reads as TGTGCCAGCAGTGCAGGTTTACCTACCTACGAGCAGTACTTC.

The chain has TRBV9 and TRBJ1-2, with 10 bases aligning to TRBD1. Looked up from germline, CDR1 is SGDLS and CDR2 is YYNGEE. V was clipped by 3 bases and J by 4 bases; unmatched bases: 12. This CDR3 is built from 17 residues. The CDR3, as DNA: TGTGCCAGCAGCGGGCCGGGACAGGGGCCTTGGGGCTATGGCTACACCTTC. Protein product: CASSGPGQGPWGYGYTF.

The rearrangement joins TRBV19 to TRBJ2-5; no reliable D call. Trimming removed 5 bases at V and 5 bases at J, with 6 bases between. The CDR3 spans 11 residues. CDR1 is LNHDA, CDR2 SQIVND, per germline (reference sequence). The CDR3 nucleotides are TGTGCCAGTAGTGACTTGGAGACCCAGTACTTC. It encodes CASSDLETQYF.

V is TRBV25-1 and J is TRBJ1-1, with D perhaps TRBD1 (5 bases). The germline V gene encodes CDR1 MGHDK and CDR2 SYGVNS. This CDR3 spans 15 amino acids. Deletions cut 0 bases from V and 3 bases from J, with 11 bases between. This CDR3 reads CASSEYRLGHTEAFF. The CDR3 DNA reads TGTGCCAGCAGTGAATATCGGCTGGGGCACACTGAAGCTTTCTTT.

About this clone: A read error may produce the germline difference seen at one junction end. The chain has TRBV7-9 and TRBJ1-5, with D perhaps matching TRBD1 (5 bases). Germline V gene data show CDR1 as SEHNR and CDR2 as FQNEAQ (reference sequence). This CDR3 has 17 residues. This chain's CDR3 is CSSSLVAGTGGSQPQHF. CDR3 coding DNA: TGTTCCAGCAGCTTAGTTGCGGGGACGGGAGGTAGTCAGCCCCAGCATTTT. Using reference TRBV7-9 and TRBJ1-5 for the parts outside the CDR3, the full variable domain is DTGVSQNPRHKITKRGQNVTFRCDPISEHNRLYWYRQTLGQGPEFLTYFQNEAQLEKSRLLSDRFSAERPKGSFSTLEIQRTEQGDSAMYLCSSSLVAGTGGSQPQHFGDGTRLSIL.

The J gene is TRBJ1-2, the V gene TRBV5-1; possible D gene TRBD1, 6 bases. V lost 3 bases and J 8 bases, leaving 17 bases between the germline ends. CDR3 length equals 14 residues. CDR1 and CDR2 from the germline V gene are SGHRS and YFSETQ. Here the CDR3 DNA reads TGCGCCAGCAGCTCGACGAGCGGGACACCCGGCTACACCTTC. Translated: CASSSTSGTPGYTF.

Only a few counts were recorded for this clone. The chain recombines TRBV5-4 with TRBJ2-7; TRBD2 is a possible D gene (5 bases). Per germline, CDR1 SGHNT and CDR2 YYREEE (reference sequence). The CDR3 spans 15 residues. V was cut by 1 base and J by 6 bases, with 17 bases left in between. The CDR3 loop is CASSLRSPRGSEQYF. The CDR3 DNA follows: TGTGCCAGCAGCTTGAGGAGTCCAAGAGGGTCCGAGCAGTACTTC.

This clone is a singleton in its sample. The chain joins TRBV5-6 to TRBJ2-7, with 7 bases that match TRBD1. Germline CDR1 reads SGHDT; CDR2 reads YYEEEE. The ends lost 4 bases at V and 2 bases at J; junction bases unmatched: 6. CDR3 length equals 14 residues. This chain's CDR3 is CASSPVTGTYEQYF. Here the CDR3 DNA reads TGTGCCAGCAGCCCGGTGACAGGGACCTACGAGCAGTACTTC.

CDR3: CASSLVNPGSTEAFF. The DNA of the CDR3 is TGCGCCAGCAGCTTGGTCAATCCAGGGTCCACTGAAGCTTTCTTT. The chain carries TRBV5-1 and TRBJ1-1; D may be TRBD1 (5 bases). The V end was cut by 0 bases, the J end by 4 bases, with 13 bases between. CDR3 length equals 15 residues. From germline, CDR1 is SGHRS and CDR2 YFSETQ.

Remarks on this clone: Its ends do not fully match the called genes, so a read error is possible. CDR3 in DNA: TGTTCCAGCAGCTTAGCTTCGGCAGGGCAAGGATCACCCCTCCACTTT. Its protein product is CSSSLASAGQGSPLHF. V usage is TRBV7-9 and J usage is TRBJ1-6, with D possibly being TRBD1 (5 bases). This CDR3 spans 16 amino acids. Germline V lookup: CDR1 SEHNR, CDR2 FQNEAQ (reference sequence). Using reference TRBV7-9 and TRBJ1-6 for the parts outside the CDR3, the full variable domain is DTGVSQNPRHKITKRGQNVTFRCDPISEHNRLYWYRQTLGQGPEFLTYFQNEAQLEKSRLLSDRFSAERPKGSFSTLEIQRTEQGDSAMYLCSSSLASAGQGSPLHFGNGTRLTVT.

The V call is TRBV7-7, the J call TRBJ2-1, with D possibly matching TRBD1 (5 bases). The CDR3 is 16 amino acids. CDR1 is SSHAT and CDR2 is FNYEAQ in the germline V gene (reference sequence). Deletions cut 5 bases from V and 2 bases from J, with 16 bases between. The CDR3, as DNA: TGTGCCAGCAGCGCGATTGCAGGGATAACCTACAATGAGCAGTTCTTC. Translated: CASSAIAGITYNEQFF.

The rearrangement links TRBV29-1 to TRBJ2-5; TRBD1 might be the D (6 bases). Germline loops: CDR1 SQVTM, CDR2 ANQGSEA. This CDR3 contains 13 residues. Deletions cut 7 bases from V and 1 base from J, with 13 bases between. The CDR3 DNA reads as TGCAGCGCCCTACGGACAGTCCAAGAGACCCAGTACTTC. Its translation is CSALRTVQETQYF.

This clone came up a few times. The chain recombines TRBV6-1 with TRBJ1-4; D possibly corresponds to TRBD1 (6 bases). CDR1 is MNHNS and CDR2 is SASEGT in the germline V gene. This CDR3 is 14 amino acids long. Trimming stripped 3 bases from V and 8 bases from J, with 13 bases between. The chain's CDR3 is CASSERDNGEKLFF. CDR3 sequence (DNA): TGTGCCAGCAGTGAGAGGGACAACGGCGAAAAACTGTTTTTT.

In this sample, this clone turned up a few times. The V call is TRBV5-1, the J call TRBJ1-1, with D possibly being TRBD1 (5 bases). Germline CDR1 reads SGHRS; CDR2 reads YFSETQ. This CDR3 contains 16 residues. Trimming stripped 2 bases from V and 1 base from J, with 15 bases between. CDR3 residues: CASSFGPGLKNTEAFF. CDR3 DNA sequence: TGCGCCAGCAGCTTCGGACCGGGACTGAAGAACACTGAAGCTTTCTTT.

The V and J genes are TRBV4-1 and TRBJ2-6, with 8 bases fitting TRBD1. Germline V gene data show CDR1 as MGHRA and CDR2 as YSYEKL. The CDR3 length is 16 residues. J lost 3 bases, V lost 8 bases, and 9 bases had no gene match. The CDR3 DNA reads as TGCGCCAGCGGAGGACAGGGCGGAGGTGGGGCCAACGTCCTGACTTTC. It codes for CASGGQGGGGANVLTF.

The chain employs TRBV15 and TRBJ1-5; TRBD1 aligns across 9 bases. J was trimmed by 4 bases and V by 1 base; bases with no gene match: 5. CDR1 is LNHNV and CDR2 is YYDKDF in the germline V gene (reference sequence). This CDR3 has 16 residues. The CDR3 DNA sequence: TGTGCCACCAGCAGAGCCCCCGGGACAGGGAATCAGCCCCAGCATTTT. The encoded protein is CATSRAPGTGNQPQHF.

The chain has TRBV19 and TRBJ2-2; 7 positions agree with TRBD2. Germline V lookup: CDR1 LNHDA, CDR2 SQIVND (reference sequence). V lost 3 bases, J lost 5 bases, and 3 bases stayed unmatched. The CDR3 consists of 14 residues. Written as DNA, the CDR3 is TGTGCCAGTAGTATTGGGGAGGGAACCGGGGAGCTGTTTTTT. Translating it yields CASSIGEGTGELFF. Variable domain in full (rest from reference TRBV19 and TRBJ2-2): DGGITQSPKYLFRKEGQNVTLSCEQNLNHDAMYWYRQDPGQGLRLIYYSQIVNDFQKGDIAEGYSVSREKKESFPLTVTSAQKNPTAFYLCASSIGEGTGELFFGEGSRLTVL.

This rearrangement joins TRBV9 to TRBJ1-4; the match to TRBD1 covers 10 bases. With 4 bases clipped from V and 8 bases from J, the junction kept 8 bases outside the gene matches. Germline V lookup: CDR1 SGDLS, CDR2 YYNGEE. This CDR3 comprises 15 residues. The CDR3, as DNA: TGTGCCAGCAGCACGACAGGGGGCTCTATAGAAAAACTGTTTTTT. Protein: CASSTTGGSIEKLFF.

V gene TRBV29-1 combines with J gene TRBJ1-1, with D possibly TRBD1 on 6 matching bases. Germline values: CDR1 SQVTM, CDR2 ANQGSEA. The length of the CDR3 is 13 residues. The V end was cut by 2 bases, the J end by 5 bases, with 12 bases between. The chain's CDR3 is CSVERQEGTEAFF. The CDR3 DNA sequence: TGCAGCGTTGAAAGACAGGAAGGAACTGAAGCTTTCTTT.

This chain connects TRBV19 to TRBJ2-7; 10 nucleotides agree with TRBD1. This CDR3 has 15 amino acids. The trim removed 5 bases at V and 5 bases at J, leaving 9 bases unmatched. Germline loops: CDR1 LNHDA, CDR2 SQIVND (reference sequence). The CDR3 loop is CASSEPGQGIDEQYF. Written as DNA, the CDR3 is TGTGCCAGTAGTGAACCGGGACAGGGGATCGACGAGCAGTACTTC.

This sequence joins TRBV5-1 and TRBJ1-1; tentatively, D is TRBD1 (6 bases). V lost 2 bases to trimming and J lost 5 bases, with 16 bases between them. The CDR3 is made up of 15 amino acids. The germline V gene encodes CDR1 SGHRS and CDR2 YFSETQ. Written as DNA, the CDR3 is TGCGCCAGCAGCTTTACATCAGGGGAGGGAACTGAAGCTTTCTTT. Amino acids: CASSFTSGEGTEAFF.

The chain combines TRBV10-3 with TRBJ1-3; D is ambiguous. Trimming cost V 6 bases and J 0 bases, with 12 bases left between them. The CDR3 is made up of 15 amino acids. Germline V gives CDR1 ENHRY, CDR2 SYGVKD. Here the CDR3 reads CAISPSGFSGNTIYF. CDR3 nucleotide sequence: TGTGCCATCAGCCCTTCAGGATTCTCTGGAAACACCATATATTTT.